The 2 T cell receptor beta chains below come from one sample, sequenced in a study of human T cells and chemical hapten exposure. TCRdb ran MiXCR on the RACE reads and lists one entry per CDR3 protein. Of about 380,000 distinct CDR3 sequences listed, more than 4.5% are singletons. Regarding time point: patch test 1, 2 weeks after DPC sensitization. Treatment reported: therapeutic diphenylcyclopropenone sensitization with weekly scalp DPC. Sequenced material: whole blood, taken in connection with sensitization to the hapten diphenylcyclopropenone (DPC). The receptors originated from a woman aged 45 to 65 with alopecia areata. Some clones in this sample may be carry-over from other donors' samples.

There are many counts of this clonotype. CDR3 sequence (DNA): TGCGCCAGCACCGACCTAGTCTTCCAAGAGACCCAGTACTTC. Translated: CASTDLVFQETQYF. The chain recombines TRBV10-2 with TRBJ2-5; D gene uncertain. Germline CDR1 and CDR2: WSHSY and SAAADI. The V and J ends lost 7 bases and 1 base respectively, with 13 bases between them. This CDR3 has 14 amino acids.

The chain carries TRBV5-1 and TRBJ2-3; 9 nucleotides line up with TRBD2. J gave up 4 bases and V 0 bases, and 3 bases lay outside the gene matches. There are 15 residues in the CDR3. In germline, CDR1 is SGHRS, CDR2 YFSETQ. Here the CDR3 DNA reads TGCGCCAGCAGCTTGGGACTAGCGGTGGCAGATACGCAGTATTTT. Its protein is CASSLGLAVADTQYF.